This T cell receptor (beta chain) stems from a study of T cells in Graves' hyperthyroidism and ophthalmopathy. Overall study findings and caveats: Within blood appeared most thyroid clonotypes that had expanded above 0.001.

At least ten counts were recorded for this clonotype. Its antigen is currently unknown. The study excluded patients with uncontrolled infection, other autoimmune disease, pregnancy or lactation. Unmatched junction bases numbered 6, after V lost 6 bases and J lost 4 bases. The CDR3 runs 15 residues. Amplified regions were TCR beta CDR3 sequences from RNA transcripts. HTBI primers were employed in a first-round RT-PCR of the TCR CDR3. TCRdb reprocessed the multiplex PCR reads via MiXCR and lists one record per CDR3 protein. The sample consists of hundreds of thousands of distinct CDR3 sequences, approximately 15% of them appearing once.

The sequence was collected from a woman between 40 and 55 years old with Graves' ophthalmopathy. V gene TRBV12-3 or TRBV12-4 combines with J gene TRBJ1-5; 10 nucleotides agree with TRBD1. Sequencing input: blood. CDR3: CASRSPGQGNQPQHF. For the CDR3, the DNA is TGTGCCAGCAGATCGCCGGGACAGGGGAATCAGCCCCAGCATTTT.